Listed here is a single TCR beta chain. This clone came up a few times. What this receptor recognizes is not known. No base quality information exists; no much larger clone differs at one position. The germline V gene supplies CDR1 MNHEY and CDR2 SVGAGI. V has 4 bases trimmed and J has 6 bases trimmed; junction bases matching no gene number 6. Reading from cysteine to phenylalanine, the CDR3 counts 13 amino acids. Only the CDR3 region is kept as DNA, spanning 39 bases read in frame from base 1. This specimen comes from a study of control samples from healthy donors and cancer patients (dated by TCRdb to 2018 to 2020). The library was generated by the immunoSEQ multiplex PCR assay. Sourced from immuneACCESS, this table was stored by TCRdb with only in-frame sequences that have V and J called. A share of the clones is absent; for the studies checked, an unresolved V gene accounts for under half, and the remainder has no known explanation. This sample lists 65,000 to 80,000 clones; approximately 90% were detected once. Of the sample, roughly 2% is held by the ten largest clones.

The TCR was taken from an older woman with head and neck cancer. The chain is encoded by TRBV6-5 joined to TRBJ2-7; 7 of the junction bases match TRBD1. Material: PBMCs. The CDR3 region reads CASSSGTVGEQYF. The DNA reads TGTGCCAGCAGTTCCGGGACAGTCGGCGAGCAGTACTTC.